This entry describes one T cell receptor (beta chain). The antigen is not known. Each CDR3 protein is one row after TCRdb ran MiXCR on the reads. The sample includes some 160,000 distinct CDR3 sequences, about 15% of them seen just once. Between the trimmed V and J ends, which lost 3 bases and 4 bases, there was a span of 9 bases. CDR1 is LNHDA and CDR2 is SQIVND in the germline V gene (reference sequence). The CDR3 is 13 amino acids. This sample stems from a study of T cell repertoires in cytomegalovirus infection. Study overall: Matching HLA type and CMV infection were both indicated by public TCR beta signatures.

Notes on the study in general: HLA-C-restricted CMV-specific TCR beta clonotypes prevailed in the ex vivo response.

This receptor was identified in a human donor in good health (CMV status not recorded). Some clones in this sample may be carry-over from other donors' samples. The rearrangement joins TRBV19 to TRBJ1-2; D is ambiguous. Sequenced: CD8+ T cells from PBMCs. The CDR3 region is CASSMKSGYGYTF. The CDR3 DNA is TGTGCCAGTAGTATGAAGTCCGGCTATGGCTACACCTTC.